This T cell receptor beta chain stems from a study of cytomegalovirus exposure and HLA in healthy donors. The V gene's germline CDR1 is MNHEY and CDR2 SMNVEV (reference sequence). The CDR3 has 16 residues. The V and J ends lost 6 bases and 5 bases, in that order; junction bases with no gene match: 8. PCR primers comprised 60 Vbeta and 13 Jbeta primers. Sequencing used immunoSEQ multiplex PCR; TCRdb keeps in-frame clones, though not all of them. The table has some 160,000 clones, 78% seen once. These donors, healthy bone marrow donors, were studied. The specimen was PBMCs. The chain carries TRBV27 and TRBJ2-2; 11 bases fit TRBD2. This receptor was taken from a male donor in good health and CMV-seronegative. In DNA form, the CDR3 reads TGTGCCAGCAGGCCTTTACTAGCGGGGGTTACCGGGGAGCTGTTTTTT. Residues: CASRPLLAGVTGELFF.